The 20 T cell receptor beta chains below come from one sample, sequenced in a study of neoadjuvant anti-PD-1 for oral cavity cancer. Libraries were prepared by immunoSEQ multiplex PCR; TCRdb keeps only in-frame clonotypes and omits some of them. The table shows 73,000 or so clones, with about 85% occurring only once. Time point specified: after neoadjuvant nivolumab, at surgical resection. Sequenced material: PBMCs, taken after nivolumab (anti-PD-1) treatment. The receptors come from a person aged 35-79 years with oral cavity squamous cell carcinoma.

The V gene is TRBV19, the J gene TRBJ2-7, with 7 bases that match TRBD1. The CDR3 extends over 15 amino acids. Germline V gene data show CDR1 as LNHDA and CDR2 as SQIVND (reference sequence). V shed 3 bases, J shed 2 bases, and the junction held 7 bases outside the gene matches. CDR3 sequence: CASSMGQSGAYEQYF. DNA for the CDR3: TGTGCCAGTAGTATGGGACAGTCCGGGGCCTACGAGCAGTACTTC.

V and J are TRBV11-2 and TRBJ1-4, with 8 bases lining up with TRBD1. V trimming: 5 bases; J trimming: 7 bases; junction bases outside the gene matches: 9. This CDR3 contains 15 residues. Germline lookup yields CDR1 SGHAT and CDR2 FQNNGV. CDR3 sequence reads: CASSAQTGEGEKLFF. CDR3 DNA: TGTGCCAGCAGCGCGCAGACAGGGGAGGGTGAAAAACTGTTTTTT.

The chain carries TRBV4-1 and TRBJ2-7, with D unclear. The CDR3 is made up of 15 amino acids. In germline, CDR1 is MGHRA, CDR2 YSYEKL. V dropped 0 bases and J dropped 2 bases, with 11 bases sitting between them. The CDR3 sequence: CASSQDPTGPYEQYF. The CDR3 DNA sequence: TGCGCCAGCAGCCAAGACCCTACTGGCCCCTACGAGCAGTACTTC.

V usage is TRBV20-1 and J usage is TRBJ1-1; D remains ambiguous. Germline loops: CDR1 DFQATT, CDR2 SNEGSKA (reference sequence). Trimming left V 5 bases short and J 7 bases short, with 8 bases between. The length of the CDR3 is 10 residues. CDR3 residues: CSALDVEAFF. The CDR3 nucleotides are TGCAGTGCTCTGGACGTTGAAGCTTTCTTT.

This clone was detected a few times. The rearrangement uses TRBV28 and TRBJ2-2; TRBD2 agrees at 15 bases. CDR1 and CDR2 from the germline V gene are MDHEN and SYDVKM. The CDR3 has 16 amino acids. Trimming took 3 bases from V and 4 from J; bases not matched to a gene: 0. The CDR3 here is CASSLGLAGGTGELFF. DNA of the CDR3: TGTGCCAGCAGTTTGGGACTAGCGGGAGGCACCGGGGAGCTGTTTTTT.

The J gene is TRBJ1-4, the V gene TRBV13; no reliable D call. The V and J ends lost 5 bases and 4 bases respectively, with 11 bases between them. The length of the CDR3 is 14 residues. Germline values: CDR1 PRHDT, CDR2 FYEKMQ (reference sequence). The CDR3 bases are TGTGCCAGCAGCCCAAGGCCAGTTAATGAAAAACTGTTTTTT. It codes for CASSPRPVNEKLFF.

The chain uses TRBV18 and TRBJ2-7, with D perhaps TRBD2 (5 bases). V was clipped by 6 bases and J by 1 base, with 10 bases between them. The length of the CDR3 is 13 residues. Per germline, CDR1 KGHSH and CDR2 LQKENI. In nucleotides, the CDR3 is TGTGCCAGCTCGGCGGGCTCTTCCTACGAGCAGTACTTC. Translation: CASSAGSSYEQYF. The whole variable domain, filled in from reference TRBV18 and TRBJ2-7, reads NAGVMQNPRHLVRRRGQEARLRCSPMKGHSHVYWYRQLPEEGLKFMVYLQKENIIDESGMPKERFSAEFPKEGPSILRIQQVVRGDSAAYFCASSAGSSYEQYFGPGTRLTVT.

This sequence joins TRBV27 and TRBJ1-3; D is possibly TRBD1 (6 bases). Trimming took off 2 bases at V and 3 bases at J, with 11 bases between the two ends. Germline V gene sequence: CDR1 MNHEY, CDR2 SMNVEV (reference sequence). This CDR3 spans 15 amino acids. The DNA for the CDR3 is TGTGCCAGCAGTTTAAGGGGGAAGGTTGGAAACACCATATATTTT. It codes for CASSLRGKVGNTIYF.

The chain is built from TRBV7-6 and TRBJ1-1; 7 positions match TRBD1. Germline loops: CDR1 SGHVS, CDR2 FNYEAQ. Trimming at V came to 1 base and at J to 6 bases, leaving 11 bases not matched to a gene. The CDR3 has 16 amino acids. Written as DNA, the CDR3 is TGTGCCAGCAGCTTAGGGGCATACAGGGGAGGCGCTGAAGCTTTCTTT. It translates to CASSLGAYRGGAEAFF.

This clone was observed a handful of times. This sequence joins TRBV6-6 and TRBJ2-7, with 8 bases identical to TRBD2. V gave up 3 bases and J gave up 7 bases; unmatched junction bases: 11. Germline assignment: CDR1 MNHNY and CDR2 SVGAGI (reference sequence). The CDR3 loop spans 15 amino acids. CDR3 in amino acids: CASSYRTSGLLEQYF. CDR3 sequence (DNA): TGTGCCAGCAGTTATCGTACTAGCGGTCTTTTGGAGCAGTACTTC.

The gene calls are TRBV6-1 and TRBJ2-5; no firm D call. This CDR3 has 12 amino acids. Germline loops: CDR1 MNHNS, CDR2 SASEGT. The V and J ends lost 6 bases and 5 bases respectively, with 10 bases between them. The CDR3 is CASRSQAETQYF. DNA for the CDR3: TGTGCCAGCAGGTCCCAAGCGGAGACCCAGTACTTC.

The chain recombines TRBV5-6 with TRBJ2-5; tentatively, D is TRBD1 (5 bases). CDR3 length: 14 amino acids. Trimming shortened V by 1 base and J by 5 bases, and 12 bases separated the two germline ends. Germline loops: CDR1 SGHDT, CDR2 YYEEEE. The CDR3 sequence is CASSLIGVGETQYF. Here the CDR3 DNA reads TGTGCCAGCAGCTTGATAGGGGTCGGGGAGACCCAGTACTTC.

This clone was detected only a few times. V gene TRBV9 combines with J gene TRBJ1-1; TRBD1 aligns across 7 bases. The V gene's germline CDR1 is SGDLS and CDR2 YYNGEE. V shed 3 bases, J shed 5 bases, and the junction held 4 bases outside the gene matches. CDR3 length equals 13 residues. CDR3 loop: CASSGGQWTEAFF. The CDR3 region has the DNA TGTGCCAGCAGCGGGGGACAGTGGACTGAAGCTTTCTTT.

This chain connects TRBV19 to TRBJ2-2; D is tentatively TRBD1 or TRBD2 (5 bases each). This CDR3 is built from 14 residues. CDR1 and CDR2 (germline): LNHDA, SQIVND (reference sequence). Trimming took 3 bases from V and 4 from J, leaving 9 bases between them. The CDR3 nucleotides are TGTGCCAGTAGTATTGGGACGTCCACCGGGGAGCTGTTTTTT. Encoded protein: CASSIGTSTGELFF.

This clone was detected only once. V and J are TRBV15 and TRBJ1-5; no clear D gene. The germline V gene encodes CDR1 LNHNV and CDR2 YYDKDF (reference sequence). V was trimmed by 3 bases and J by 3 bases, leaving 6 bases between them. CDR3 length equals 13 residues. The CDR3 DNA follows: TGTGCCACCAGCAGGGGCGTCAATCAGCCCCAGCATTTT. This translates into CATSRGVNQPQHF.

The chain is built from TRBV7-9 and TRBJ2-1; D is possibly TRBD1 (6 bases). CDR1 and CDR2 from the germline V gene are SEHNR and FQNEAQ (reference sequence). CDR3 length: 16 residues. V lost 5 bases, J lost 10 bases, and 24 bases lay in between. The CDR3 DNA reads as TGTGCCAGCAGCCCGCGTCTGGGACACGAGCCGGAAGAGCAGTTCTTC. It translates to CASSPRLGHEPEEQFF.

The chain recombines TRBV7-8 with TRBJ1-5, with TRBD1 identical over 8 bases. The CDR3 extends over 14 amino acids. The V gene's germline CDR1 is SGHVS and CDR2 FQNEAQ. V shed 4 bases and J 3 bases; nucleotides not matched to a gene: 2. CDR3 DNA sequence: TGTGCCAGCAGCTGGGACAGGTACAATCAGCCCCAGCATTTT. This codes for CASSWDRYNQPQHF.

This clone was detected a few times. The chain has TRBV5-6 and TRBJ1-1; D is possibly TRBD1 (6 bases). This CDR3 has 16 residues. Germline V lookup: CDR1 SGHDT, CDR2 YYEEEE. The ends were cut back, 0 bases at V and 7 bases at J, with 19 bases in the middle. The CDR3: CASSLGPGVVSVEAFF. Here the CDR3 DNA reads TGTGCCAGCAGCTTGGGTCCAGGGGTAGTTTCGGTTGAAGCTTTCTTT.

The V and J genes are TRBV15 and TRBJ2-4, with 12 bases fitting TRBD2. Germline V gene data show CDR1 as LNHNV and CDR2 as YYDKDF (reference sequence). Trimming at V came to 0 bases and at J to 3 bases, leaving 6 bases not matched to a gene. The CDR3 spans 18 residues. The CDR3 region is CATSRDRLAGEVKNIQYF. Written as DNA, the CDR3 is TGTGCCACCAGCAGAGATAGACTAGCGGGAGAGGTCAAAAACATTCAGTACTTC.

The chain has TRBV6-6 and TRBJ2-7; D remains unclear. There are 13 residues in the CDR3. Germline values: CDR1 MNHNY, CDR2 SVGAGI (reference sequence). Trimming took off 3 bases at V and 7 bases at J, with 13 bases between the two ends. Here the CDR3 DNA reads TGTGCCAGCAGTTATCAAGGTCCACGAGAGCAGTACTTC. Its translation: CASSYQGPREQYF.